This TCR beta chain is from a study of neoadjuvant anti-PD-1 for oral cavity cancer. Study-wide background: Around day 43, patients without progression received a fourth nivolumab dose before surgery.

This CDR3 region has 15 residues. V was trimmed by 0 bases and J by 0 bases, leaving 8 bases between them. CDR1 is SGHRS and CDR2 is YFSETQ in the germline V gene. Patients were newly diagnosed with stage II-IVA oral cavity squamous cell carcinoma without prior systemic or radiation treatment. Using immunoSEQ multiplex PCR, the repertoire was profiled, and TCRdb retains in-frame clones only, with some absent. The table records over 10,000 clones, roughly 60% of them present only once. The source material was tumor tissue, sampled before nivolumab (anti-PD-1) treatment. The sequence was obtained from a person aged 35 to 85 with oral cavity squamous cell carcinoma. The donor label of this sample is uncertain. The chain employs TRBV5-1 and TRBJ2-3; D gene ambiguous. In DNA, the CDR3 is TGCGCCAGCAGCTTGGACGGACGCAGCACAGATACGCAGTATTTT. It codes for CASSLDGRSTDTQYF.